Here is one TCR beta chain with its context. The data originate from a study of blood T cell repertoires in COVID-19. Study background: Nucleic acid was either cDNA or gDNA, and it came from T cells, B-cell-depleted T cells, or PBMCs.

Germline V gene lookup returns CDR1 SGHTA and CDR2 FQGNSA. This CDR3 region has 14 residues. Trimming cost V 2 bases and J 6 bases, with 10 bases left between them. Under the authors' procedure: Scientists estimated how many nucleated cells there were by amplifying reference gene primers. Using immunoSEQ multiplex PCR, the repertoire was profiled, and TCRdb retains in-frame clones only, with some absent. The DNA was the basis for D and trimming; V, J and clone size are from that table. The repertoire holds about 250,000 clones, with almost 85% as singletons. This clonotype originated in a woman aged 50 to 60 with acute COVID-19. Material: PBMCs or T cells enriched from blood (not recorded which). The rearrangement uses TRBV7-2 and TRBJ1-4; D possibly corresponds to TRBD1 (5 bases). The chain's CDR3 is CASSLRGMDEKLFF. The CDR3, as DNA: TGTGCCAGCAGCTTACGGGGGATGGATGAAAAACTGTTTTTT.